These 2 T cell receptor beta chains came from one sample sequenced in a study of cytomegalovirus exposure and HLA in healthy donors. Researchers ran the PCR with 60 Vbeta and 13 Jbeta primers. Profiled with immunoSEQ multiplex PCR; TCRdb holds only in-frame clones, not every one. The sample consists of 50,000 to 60,000 clones, more than 60% of them appearing once. The sample taken for sequencing was PBMCs. The receptors shown here come from a woman between 40 and 50 years old in good health and CMV-seropositive.

This chain joins TRBV7-9 and TRBJ2-5, with D tentatively TRBD2 (6 bases). The V gene's germline CDR1 is SEHNR and CDR2 FQNEAQ (reference sequence). The CDR3 is 17 amino acids. Trimming pared 6 bases from V and 1 base from J, leaving 21 bases between. Here the CDR3 DNA reads TGTGCCAGCAGTTCGGTCGGAGGGGCATTGATCCAAGAGACCCAGTACTTC. Its protein is CASSSVGGALIQETQYF. The whole variable domain, remainder taken from reference TRBV7-9 and TRBJ2-5, is DTGVSQNPRHKITKRGQNVTFRCDPISEHNRLYWYRQTLGQGPEFLTYFQNEAQLEKSRLLSDRFSAERPKGSFSTLEIQRTEQGDSAMYLCASSSVGGALIQETQYFGPGTRLLVL.

This clone was counted a single time. The CDR3 DNA sequence: TGTGCCAGCAGCCCGCGCCCCCCTACGGGCTTCAGGGGCGGGGGCACTAGCACAGATACGCAGTATTTT. Encoded protein: CASSPRPPTGFRGGGTSTDTQYF. This chain links TRBV4-2 with TRBJ2-3, with D possibly matching TRBD2 (7 bases). The CDR3 consists of 23 residues. Per germline, CDR1 LGHNA and CDR2 YNFKEQ. V lost 4 bases, J lost 0 bases, and 35 bases lay in between.